These 18 T cell receptor beta chains came from one sample sequenced in a study of glioma-infiltrating T cells. Using RNA template, CDR3s of TCR alpha and beta were amplified with iRepertoire arm-PCR. MiXCR, run by TCRdb on the multiplex PCR reads, gives a single entry per CDR3 protein. The sample carries fewer than 200,000 distinct CDR3 sequences, roughly two fifths recorded once. The sequencing input was glioma tissue, nonneoplastic brain tissue, or PBMCs (not recorded which). The receptors derive from a human donor with low-grade glioma or glioblastoma, undergoing nonglioma brain surgery, or in good health (not recorded which).

The gene calls are TRBV11-2 and TRBJ1-2; 8 positions match TRBD1. CDR3 length equals 13 residues. The germline V gene encodes CDR1 SGHAT and CDR2 FQNNGV. The ends lost 5 bases at V and 7 bases at J; junction bases unmatched: 6. CDR3 residues: CASSPDRVGGYTF. CDR3 bases: TGTGCCAGCAGCCCGGACAGGGTCGGTGGCTACACCTTC.

To note about this clonotype: The conserved phenylalanine or tryptophan normally closing the CDR3 is absent here, so this likely arose from a read error. V gene TRBV20-1 combines with J gene TRBJ2-1; D unresolved. The DNA matches TRBJ2-7 better at its end, which makes the J call doubtful. This CDR3 contains 14 residues. The germline CDR1 and CDR2 sequences are DFQATT and SNEGSKA (reference sequence). The CDR3 coding sequence is TGCAGTGCTAGTTTTGGGCTTACGTCCTACGAGCAGTACCTC. It codes for CSASFGLTSYEQYL.

This clonotype was picked up many times. The rearrangement joins TRBV27 to TRBJ1-2; D uncertain. The CDR3 covers 14 residues. V lost 8 bases, J lost 2 bases, and 15 bases lay in between. Germline-derived CDR1 and CDR2 are MNHEY and SMNVEV (reference sequence). Here the CDR3 reads CASGSLSRNYGYTF. DNA for the CDR3: TGTGCCAGCGGGTCGCTGTCAAGGAACTATGGCTACACCTTC.

About this clonotype: It may be a read error: a sequence one base away is much more abundant. This chain joins TRBV7-2 and TRBJ1-5; D gene ambiguous. Between the trimmed V and J ends, which lost 5 bases and 4 bases, there was a span of 12 bases. This CDR3 spans 14 amino acids. Germline lookup yields CDR1 SGHTA and CDR2 FQGNSA. The CDR3 sequence: CASSEKGANQPQHF. CDR3 in DNA: TGTGCCAGCAGCGAAAAGGGTGCGAATCAGCCCCAGCATTTT.

V gene TRBV20-1 combines with J gene TRBJ2-1; no firm D call. The CDR3 loop spans 12 amino acids. The V gene's germline CDR1 is DFQATT and CDR2 SNEGSKA (reference sequence). V was shortened by 5 bases and J by 2 bases, with 7 bases between the two germline ends. The CDR3 region is CSAEGTYNEQFF. In DNA form, the CDR3 reads TGCAGTGCTGAAGGGACCTACAATGAGCAGTTCTTC.

The V call is TRBV29-1, the J call TRBJ1-2; no clear D. Germline CDR1 and CDR2: SQVTM and ANQGSEA. Between the trimmed V and J ends, which lost 5 bases and 0 bases, there was a span of 13 bases. The CDR3 totals 14 residues. The CDR3 loop reads CSVQAVLSNYGYTF. The DNA for the CDR3 is TGCAGCGTTCAGGCCGTATTATCTAACTATGGCTACACCTTC.

For this clonotype: One end of the junction varies from germline; a read error may be responsible. The rearrangement joins TRBV9 to TRBJ2-3; possibly TRBD2 for D (5 bases). CDR1 SGDLS and CDR2 YYNGEE come from the germline V gene. The CDR3 runs to 13 residues. In DNA, the CDR3 is TGTGCCAGCATCGTAGAGAGGGCAGATACGCAGTATTTT. Its protein is CASIVERADTQYF.

The chain is built from TRBV25-1 and TRBJ2-3; D call uncertain. Germline V CDR1 and CDR2: MGHDK, SYGVNS. Trimming removed 2 bases from V and 5 bases from J, with 14 bases in between. The CDR3 is 15 amino acids. The CDR3 loop reads CASSEGRTDGDTQYF. CDR3 sequence (DNA): TGTGCCAGCAGTGAAGGGCGTACGGATGGAGATACGCAGTATTTT.

The V gene is TRBV5-4, the J gene TRBJ1-2; the D is unclear. In germline, CDR1 is SGHNT, CDR2 YYREEE (reference sequence). V was shortened by 0 bases and J by 6 bases, with 9 bases between the two germline ends. This CDR3 has 13 amino acids. The chain's CDR3 is CASSLVGNNGYTF. CDR3 sequence (DNA): TGTGCCAGCAGCTTGGTCGGGAACAATGGCTACACCTTC.

V usage is TRBV5-5 and J usage is TRBJ2-1; maybe TRBD1 (7 bases). This CDR3 comprises 16 residues. CDR1 and CDR2 (germline): SGHKS, YYEKEE (reference sequence). Trimming stripped 0 bases from V and 10 bases from J, with 20 bases between. The CDR3 DNA follows: TGTGCCAGCAGCTTGGCCAGGGGGAGGACCAGCCCAGAGCAGTTCTTC. Its translation: CASSLARGRTSPEQFF. Full variable domain (rest looked up from reference TRBV5-5 and TRBJ2-1): DAGVTQSPTHLIKTRGQQVTLRCSPISGHKSVSWYQQVLGQGPQFIFQYYEKEERGRGNFPDRFSARQFPNYSSELNVNALLLGDSALYLCASSLARGRTSPEQFFGPGTRLTVL.

The V gene is TRBV9, the J gene TRBJ1-2; D gene uncertain. The V end was cut by 6 bases, the J end by 7 bases, with 10 bases between. The CDR3 loop spans 11 amino acids. The V gene's germline CDR1 is SGDLS and CDR2 YYNGEE. The CDR3: CASKRVVGYTF. CDR3 DNA: TGTGCCAGCAAACGCGTAGTTGGCTACACCTTC.

This clonotype was observed a few times. A read error may be the cause here, since a much bigger clone is one base away. The gene calls are TRBV7-2 and TRBJ2-1; D is undetermined. The CDR3 spans 14 residues. V lost 1 base to trimming and J lost 7 bases, with 11 bases between them. Germline CDR1 and CDR2: SGHTA and FQGNSA. Here the CDR3 reads CASSLELSLNEQFF. The CDR3 nucleotides are TGTGCCAGCAGCTTAGAGTTGAGCTTGAATGAGCAGTTCTTC.

This clonotype was observed many times. V gene TRBV18 combines with J gene TRBJ2-7; 7 bases match TRBD1. V lost 5 bases, J lost 1 base, and 2 bases stayed unmatched. There are 13 residues in the CDR3. The V gene's germline CDR1 is KGHSH and CDR2 LQKENI. CDR3 in DNA: TGTGCCAGCTCAAGGGACAGTTCCTACGAGCAGTACTTC. Protein sequence: CASSRDSSYEQYF.

The sample holds one count of this clonotype. An end of the junction does not agree with germline; a read error may underlie this. This chain links TRBV20-1 with TRBJ2-7; weak D call: TRBD2 (6 bases). From germline, CDR1 is DFQATT and CDR2 SNEGSKA (reference sequence). The CDR3 is made up of 15 amino acids. The CDR3 sequence: CSARGHRRWGDEQYF. The CDR3 DNA reads TGCAGTGCCAGAGGTCACCGCAGGTGGGGGGACGAGCAGTACTTC.

The rearrangement links TRBV3-1 to TRBJ1-6; 7 nucleotides match TRBD1. With V trimmed by 6 bases and J by 11 bases, 10 bases remained unmatched. The CDR3 has 14 amino acids. The germline CDR1 and CDR2 sequences are LGHDT and YNNKEL (reference sequence). For the CDR3, the DNA is TGTGCCAGCAGTCAACAGGGGACGGATCCACCCCTCCACTTT. Its translation is CASSQQGTDPPLHF.

The rearrangement joins TRBV29-1 to TRBJ2-3; the match to TRBD2 covers 11 bases. After removal of 3 bases from V and 2 bases from J, the junction contained 25 bases not matched to a gene. CDR1 and CDR2 (germline): SQVTM, ANQGSEA. The CDR3 sequence is 22 residues long. The CDR3 protein is CSVEYSRPGLADIMTATDTQYF. The CDR3 DNA reads as TGCAGCGTTGAGTATTCAAGGCCGGGACTAGCGGATATAATGACGGCCACAGATACGCAGTATTTT.

The chain employs TRBV19 and TRBJ1-5; D uncertain. The length of the CDR3 is 14 residues. Trimming cost V 5 bases and J 10 bases, with 18 bases left between them. Per the germline V gene, CDR1 is LNHDA and CDR2 is SQIVND (reference sequence). As DNA, the CDR3 is TGTGCCAGTAGTCTACGGACCGCGGTAGAACCCCAGCATTTT. This codes for CASSLRTAVEPQHF.

The chain recombines TRBV2 with TRBJ2-1, with 7 bases identical to TRBD1. V lost 8 bases to trimming and J lost 3 bases; unmatched junction nucleotides: 10. CDR1 is SNHLY and CDR2 is FYNNEI in the germline V gene. The CDR3 extends over 15 amino acids. The CDR3 loop is CASCTGAFDYNEQFF. CDR3 DNA: TGTGCCAGCTGTACAGGGGCTTTTGACTACAATGAGCAGTTCTTC.